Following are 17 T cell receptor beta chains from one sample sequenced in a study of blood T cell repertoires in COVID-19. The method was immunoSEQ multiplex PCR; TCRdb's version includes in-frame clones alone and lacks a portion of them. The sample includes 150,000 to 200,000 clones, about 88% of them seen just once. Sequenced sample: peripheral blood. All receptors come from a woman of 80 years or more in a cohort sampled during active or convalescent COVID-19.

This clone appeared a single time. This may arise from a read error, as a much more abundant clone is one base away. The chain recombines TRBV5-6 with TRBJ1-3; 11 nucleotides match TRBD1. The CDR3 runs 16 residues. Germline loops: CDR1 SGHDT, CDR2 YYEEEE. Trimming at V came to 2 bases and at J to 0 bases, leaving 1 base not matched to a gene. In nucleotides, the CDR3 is TGTGCCAGCAGCTTCGGGACAGGGGGCTCTGGAAACACCATATATTTT. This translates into CASSFGTGGSGNTIYF.

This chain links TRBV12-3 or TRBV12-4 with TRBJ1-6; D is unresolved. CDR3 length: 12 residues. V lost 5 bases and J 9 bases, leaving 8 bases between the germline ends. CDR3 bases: TGTGCCAGCAGTAAAAACAGTTCACCCCTCCACTTT. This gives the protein CASSKNSSPLHF.

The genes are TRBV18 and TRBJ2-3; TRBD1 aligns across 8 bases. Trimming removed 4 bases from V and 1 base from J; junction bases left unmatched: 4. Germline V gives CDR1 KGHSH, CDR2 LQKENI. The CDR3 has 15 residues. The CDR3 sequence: CASSQRQGRTDTQYF. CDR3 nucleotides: TGTGCCAGCTCACAACGACAGGGGCGCACAGATACGCAGTATTTT. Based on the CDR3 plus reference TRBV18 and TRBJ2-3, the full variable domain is NAGVMQNPRHLVRRRGQEARLRCSPMKGHSHVYWYRQLPEEGLKFMVYLQKENIIDESGMPKERFSAEFPKEGPSILRIQQVVRGDSAAYFCASSQRQGRTDTQYFGPGTRLTVL.

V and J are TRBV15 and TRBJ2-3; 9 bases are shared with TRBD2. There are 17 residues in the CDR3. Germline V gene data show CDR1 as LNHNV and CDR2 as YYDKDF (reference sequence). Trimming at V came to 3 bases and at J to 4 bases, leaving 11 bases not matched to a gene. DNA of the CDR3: TGTGCCACCAGCAGCCCCCTGAGGGGACTAGCCCCAGATACGCAGTATTTT. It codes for CATSSPLRGLAPDTQYF.

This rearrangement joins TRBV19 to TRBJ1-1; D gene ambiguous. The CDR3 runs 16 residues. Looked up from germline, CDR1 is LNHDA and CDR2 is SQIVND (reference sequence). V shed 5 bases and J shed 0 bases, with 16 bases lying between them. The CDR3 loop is CASSPWAGPLNTEAFF. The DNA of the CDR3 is TGTGCCAGTAGTCCTTGGGCCGGCCCCTTGAACACTGAAGCTTTCTTT.

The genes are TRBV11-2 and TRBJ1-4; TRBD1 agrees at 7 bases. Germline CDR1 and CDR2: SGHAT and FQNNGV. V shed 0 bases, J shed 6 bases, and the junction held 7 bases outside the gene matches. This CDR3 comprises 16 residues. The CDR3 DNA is TGTGCCAGCAGCTTAGATCCCGGGACAGTTTATGAAAAACTGTTTTTT. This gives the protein CASSLDPGTVYEKLFF.

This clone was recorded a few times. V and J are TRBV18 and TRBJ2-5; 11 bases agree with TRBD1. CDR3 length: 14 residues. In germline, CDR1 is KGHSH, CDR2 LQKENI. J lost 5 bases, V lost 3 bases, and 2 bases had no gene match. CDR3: CASSPDRGQETQYF. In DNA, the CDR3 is TGTGCCAGCTCACCGGACAGGGGGCAGGAGACCCAGTACTTC.

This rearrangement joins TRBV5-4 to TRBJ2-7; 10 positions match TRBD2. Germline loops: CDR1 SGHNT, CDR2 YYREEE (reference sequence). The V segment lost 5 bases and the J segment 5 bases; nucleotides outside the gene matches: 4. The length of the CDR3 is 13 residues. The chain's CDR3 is CASSPSGSNEQYV. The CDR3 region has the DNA TGTGCCAGCAGTCCTAGCGGGAGTAACGAGCAGTACGTC.

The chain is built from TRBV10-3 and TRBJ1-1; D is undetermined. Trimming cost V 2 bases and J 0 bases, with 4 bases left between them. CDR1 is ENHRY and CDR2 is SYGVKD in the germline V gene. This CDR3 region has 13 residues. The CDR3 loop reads CAISEPVNTEAFF. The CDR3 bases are TGTGCCATCAGTGAGCCAGTGAACACTGAAGCTTTCTTT.

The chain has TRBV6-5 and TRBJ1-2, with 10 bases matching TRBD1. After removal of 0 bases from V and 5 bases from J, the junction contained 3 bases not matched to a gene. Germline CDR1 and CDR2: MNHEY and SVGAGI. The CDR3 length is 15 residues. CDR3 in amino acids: CASSYSGQGFYGYTF. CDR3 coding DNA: TGTGCCAGCAGTTACTCGGGACAGGGGTTTTATGGCTACACCTTC.

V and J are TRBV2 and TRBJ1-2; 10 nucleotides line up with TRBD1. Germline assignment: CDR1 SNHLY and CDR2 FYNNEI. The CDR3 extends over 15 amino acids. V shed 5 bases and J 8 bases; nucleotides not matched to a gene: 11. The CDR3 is CASSPRTGGMKGYTF. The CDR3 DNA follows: TGTGCCAGCAGTCCGAGGACAGGGGGAATGAAAGGCTACACCTTC.

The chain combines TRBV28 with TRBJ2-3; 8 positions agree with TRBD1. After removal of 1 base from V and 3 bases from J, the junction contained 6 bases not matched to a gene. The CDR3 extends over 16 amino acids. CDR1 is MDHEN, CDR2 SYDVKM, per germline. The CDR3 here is CASSLYPGQGTDTQYF. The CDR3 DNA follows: TGTGCCAGCAGTTTATATCCCGGACAGGGTACAGATACGCAGTATTTT.

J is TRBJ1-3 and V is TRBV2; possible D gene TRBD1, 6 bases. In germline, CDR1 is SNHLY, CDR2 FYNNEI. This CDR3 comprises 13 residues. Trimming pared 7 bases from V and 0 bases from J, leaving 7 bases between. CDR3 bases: TGTGCCAGCAAGGGGGACTCTGGAAACACCATATATTTT. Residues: CASKGDSGNTIYF.

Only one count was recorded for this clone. CDR3 residues: CASSRQGVTANEKLFF. The DNA of the CDR3 is TGTGCCAGCAGTCGACAGGGAGTCACGGCTAATGAAAAACTGTTTTTT. The chain links TRBV2 to TRBJ1-4; 7 bases map to TRBD1. The CDR3 has 16 amino acids. Germline loops: CDR1 SNHLY, CDR2 FYNNEI. J gave up 3 bases and V 5 bases, and 9 bases lay outside the gene matches. The full variable domain, its missing parts supplied by reference TRBV2 and TRBJ1-4, is EPEVTQTPSHQVTQMGQEVILRCVPISNHLYFYWYRQILGQKVEFLVSFYNNEISEKSEIFDDQFSVERPDGSNFTLKIRSTKLEDSAMYFCASSRQGVTANEKLFFGSGTQLSVL.

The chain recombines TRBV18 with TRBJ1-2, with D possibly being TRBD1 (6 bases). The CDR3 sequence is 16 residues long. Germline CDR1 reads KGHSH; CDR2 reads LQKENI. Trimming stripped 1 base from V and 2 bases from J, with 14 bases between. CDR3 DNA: TGTGCCAGCTCACCACTCCGGGCAGGGGAAAACTATGGCTACACCTTC. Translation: CASSPLRAGENYGYTF.

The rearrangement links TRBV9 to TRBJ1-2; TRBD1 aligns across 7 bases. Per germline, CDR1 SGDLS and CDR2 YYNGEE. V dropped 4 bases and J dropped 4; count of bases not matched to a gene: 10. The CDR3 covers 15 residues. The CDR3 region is CASSFRQGGLYGYTF. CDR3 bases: TGTGCCAGCAGCTTCCGACAGGGTGGGCTCTATGGCTACACCTTC.

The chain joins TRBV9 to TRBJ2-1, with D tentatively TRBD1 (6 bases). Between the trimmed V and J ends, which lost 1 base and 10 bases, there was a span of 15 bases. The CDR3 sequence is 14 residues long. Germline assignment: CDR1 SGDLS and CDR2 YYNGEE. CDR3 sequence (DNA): TGTGCCAGCAGCGTATCGGGACAACAAGGGGAGCAGTTCTTC. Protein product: CASSVSGQQGEQFF.